Below, 25 T cell receptor beta chains from the same sample are listed, as sequenced in a study of CD8 T cells in ankylosing spondylitis. General observations from the study: A TCR beta motif of roughly eight highly homologous variants seemed to mark ankylosing spondylitis blood.

Their target antigens are unknown. MiXCR, applied by TCRdb to the 5' RACE reads, yields one record per CDR3 protein. The data contain over 600,000 distinct CDR3 sequences, over 15% of them singletons. Sequencing was performed on blood, either unsorted or a sorted T cell fraction (not recorded which). The receptors were sampled from a male donor with ankylosing spondylitis.

The rearrangement joins TRBV11-2 to TRBJ1-1; TRBD1 might be the D (6 bases). CDR1 and CDR2 (germline): SGHAT, FQNNGV. The CDR3 is 15 residues long. Trimming removed 5 bases from V and 6 bases from J, with 19 bases in between. CDR3 in DNA: TGTGCCAGCAGCCTGAGGACAGCGAGGGGCCCTGAAGCTTTCTTT. This encodes CASSLRTARGPEAFF.

This clonotype turned up a few times. The chain couples TRBV12-3 or TRBV12-4 to TRBJ2-2; no firm D call. This CDR3 contains 11 residues. Trimming left V 8 bases short and J 6 bases short, with 7 bases between. The CDR3 is CASLLAGELFF. CDR3 in DNA: TGTGCCAGCCTCCTAGCCGGGGAGCTGTTTTTT.

This clonotype was counted between two and nine times. The J gene is TRBJ1-2, the V gene TRBV6-1, with D maybe TRBD1 (6 bases). This CDR3 is 15 amino acids long. Germline lookup yields CDR1 MNHNS and CDR2 SASEGT. V lost 5 bases and J lost 4, with 17 bases in between. The CDR3 is CASSLRQEGIYGYTF. For the CDR3, the DNA is TGTGCCAGCAGTCTTCGACAGGAGGGGATCTATGGCTACACCTTC.

This clonotype came up a few times. The chain couples TRBV20-1 to TRBJ2-1, with TRBD1 as a possible D gene (5 bases). This CDR3 spans 10 amino acids. Trimming took 3 bases from V and 8 from J, leaving 5 bases between them. The germline gives CDR1 DFQATT, CDR2 SNEGSKA (reference sequence). CDR3 bases: TGCAGTGCTAGGGGGCATGAGCAGTTCTTC. It is translated as CSARGHEQFF.

The V and J genes are TRBV30 and TRBJ1-2; D gene ambiguous. Germline lookup yields CDR1 GTSNPN and CDR2 SVGIG (reference sequence). This CDR3 spans 13 amino acids. The ends were cut back, 1 base at V and 8 bases at J, with 14 bases in the middle. The CDR3 DNA reads as TGTGCCTGGAGTGCGTCTTCCGCGGAGGGCTACACCTTC. It is translated as CAWSASSAEGYTF.

The rearrangement links TRBV28 to TRBJ2-7, with 8 positions matching TRBD1. Trimming cost V 8 bases and J 2 bases; bases outside gene matches: 5. The CDR3 extends over 13 amino acids. CDR1 is MDHEN, CDR2 SYDVKM, per germline. Here the CDR3 reads CASGRTGTYEQYF. The CDR3 DNA follows: TGTGCCAGCGGGAGGACAGGGACCTACGAGCAGTACTTC.

The rearrangement links TRBV5-1 to TRBJ2-2; the D is unclear. The germline V gene has CDR1 SGHRS and CDR2 YFSETQ. Trimming pared 1 base from V and 8 bases from J, leaving 15 bases between. The CDR3 sequence is 15 residues long. CDR3 DNA: TGCGCCAGCAGCTTGCGCTCACTTAGGGATGGGGAGCTGTTTTTT. This encodes CASSLRSLRDGELFF.

The sample holds a few counts of this clonotype. The V gene is TRBV12-3 or TRBV12-4, the J gene TRBJ2-5; tentatively, D is TRBD1 or TRBD2 (6 bases each). The CDR3 is made up of 15 amino acids. V lost 5 bases to trimming and J lost 5 bases, with 18 bases between them. The CDR3 loop reads CASSPTGRTEETQYF. In DNA, the CDR3 is TGTGCCAGCAGTCCAACAGGGAGGACGGAGGAGACCCAGTACTTC.

The chain has TRBV6-1 and TRBJ1-4; TRBD1 matches 8 bases. J gave up 8 bases and V 11 bases, and 13 bases lay outside the gene matches. Germline values: CDR1 MNHNS, CDR2 SASEGT. This CDR3 comprises 14 residues. CDR3 loop: CASSVGQGMEKLFF. The CDR3 bases are TGTGCCTCCTCTGTCGGACAGGGAATGGAAAAACTGTTTTTT.

This clonotype was seen a few times. The chain links TRBV7-9 to TRBJ2-5, with D possibly TRBD1 on 5 matching bases. Germline CDR1 reads SEHNR; CDR2 reads FQNEAQ (reference sequence). The CDR3 length is 13 residues. V lost 3 bases, J lost 4 bases, and 9 bases lay in between. CDR3 amino acids: CASSLDTTETQYF. The CDR3 DNA reads TGTGCCAGCAGCTTGGACACGACAGAGACCCAGTACTTC.

This clonotype has more than one count but fewer than ten. CDR3 bases: TGCAGTGCCCTCGACATCCGGGAGCAGTACTTC. Translation: CSALDIREQYF. The gene calls are TRBV20-1 and TRBJ2-7; no definite D call. This CDR3 is built from 11 residues. Per germline, CDR1 DFQATT and CDR2 SNEGSKA (reference sequence). V lost 6 bases and J lost 7, with 13 bases in between.

This chain joins TRBV20-1 and TRBJ2-7; D not resolved. The V end lost 3 bases, the J end lost 3 bases, and 12 bases lay between the germline ends. The CDR3 totals 13 residues. Germline values: CDR1 DFQATT, CDR2 SNEGSKA (reference sequence). CDR3 nucleotides: TGCAGTGCTAGGGCCCTTCTCATCTACGAGCAGTACTTC. Translated: CSARALLIYEQYF.

The chain employs TRBV11-2 and TRBJ2-1; weak D call: TRBD2 (5 bases). The V end was cut by 2 bases, the J end by 0 bases, with 8 bases between. The CDR3 has 15 amino acids. The germline gives CDR1 SGHAT, CDR2 FQNNGV. This CDR3 is CASSLRGFSYNEQFF. Here the CDR3 DNA reads TGTGCCAGCAGCTTACGGGGTTTCTCCTACAATGAGCAGTTCTTC.

This chain links TRBV6-1 with TRBJ2-5, with D possibly TRBD1 on 6 matching bases. The length of the CDR3 is 13 residues. V lost 8 bases and J 5 bases, leaving 15 bases between the germline ends. Germline values: CDR1 MNHNS, CDR2 SASEGT. CDR3 nucleotide sequence: TGTGCCAGCGGCCTCACAGGGCTCGAGACCCAGTACTTC. Translated, it gives CASGLTGLETQYF.

The rearrangement uses TRBV5-1 and TRBJ2-7; D uncertain. The V and J ends lost 0 bases and 0 bases respectively, with 7 bases between them. Germline V gene lookup returns CDR1 SGHRS and CDR2 YFSETQ. CDR3 length: 14 residues. The CDR3 DNA reads TGCGCCAGCAGCTTGGAGTATCTCTCCTACGAGCAGTACTTC. Its protein is CASSLEYLSYEQYF.

This clonotype was seen at least ten times. This chain's CDR3 is CASSGGTYEQYF. In DNA form, the CDR3 reads TGCGCCAGCAGCGGTGGGACCTACGAGCAGTACTTC. The chain combines TRBV5-1 with TRBJ2-7; D ambiguous. Trimming removed 4 bases from V and 2 bases from J, with 7 bases in between. This CDR3 spans 12 amino acids. Germline lookup yields CDR1 SGHRS and CDR2 YFSETQ.

The chain links TRBV5-1 to TRBJ2-1; 10 positions agree with TRBD2. The CDR3 extends over 16 amino acids. Germline lookup yields CDR1 SGHRS and CDR2 YFSETQ. The trim removed 1 base at V and 7 bases at J, leaving 8 bases unmatched. In DNA, the CDR3 is TGCGCCAGCAGCTTGCCGGCTAGCGGGAGCCGGAATGAGCAGTTCTTC. It yields the protein CASSLPASGSRNEQFF. The full variable domain, rest sourced from reference TRBV5-1 and TRBJ2-1, is KAGVTQTPRYLIKTRGQQVTLSCSPISGHRSVSWYQQTPGQGLQFLFEYFSETQRNKGNFPGRFSGRQFSNSRSEMNVSTLELGDSALYLCASSLPASGSRNEQFFGPGTRLTVL.

This clonotype has a handful of counts. The rearrangement uses TRBV7-8 and TRBJ1-1; D call uncertain. Germline CDR1 reads SGHVS; CDR2 reads FQNEAQ. The CDR3 is 14 amino acids. Between the trimmed V and J ends, which lost 2 bases and 5 bases, there was a span of 12 bases. CDR3 region: CASSLRIGRTEAFF. Here the CDR3 DNA reads TGTGCCAGCAGCTTACGGATTGGTCGGACTGAAGCTTTCTTT.

The genes are TRBV29-1 and TRBJ1-1, with a tentative D call TRBD1 (5 bases). Germline CDR1 reads SQVTM; CDR2 reads ANQGSEA. Trimming stripped 4 bases from V and 2 bases from J, with 8 bases between. The CDR3 is 12 residues long. CDR3: CSVGQINTEAFF. The CDR3 DNA reads as TGCAGCGTTGGACAGATAAACACTGAAGCTTTCTTT.

This clonotype was observed a handful of times. The genes are TRBV25-1 and TRBJ1-2; no clear D gene. Germline V lookup: CDR1 MGHDK, CDR2 SYGVNS. This CDR3 has 14 residues. The V end lost 3 bases, the J end lost 6 bases, and 14 bases lay between the germline ends. CDR3 region: CASSELTTGNGYTF. The CDR3, as DNA: TGTGCCAGCAGTGAGCTGACGACGGGGAATGGCTACACCTTC.

The chain couples TRBV6-1 to TRBJ2-7; D remains unclear. From germline, CDR1 is MNHNS and CDR2 SASEGT. The CDR3 totals 15 residues. Trimming removed 1 base at V and 4 bases at J, with 14 bases between. The CDR3 nucleotides read TGTGCCAGCAGTGAAGGGGAAAGGGCTAAGTACGAGCAGTACTTC. The encoded protein is CASSEGERAKYEQYF.

This sequence joins TRBV30 and TRBJ1-1; 7 bases are a match to TRBD1. With V trimmed by 2 bases and J by 4 bases, 7 bases remained unmatched. Germline V gene lookup returns CDR1 GTSNPN and CDR2 SVGIG (reference sequence). This CDR3 region has 14 residues. Here the CDR3 reads CAWSQGGFGTEAFF. CDR3 bases: TGTGCCTGGAGTCAGGGGGGCTTTGGCACTGAAGCTTTCTTT.

The chain uses TRBV29-1 and TRBJ2-7, with TRBD1 matching over 11 bases. The V and J ends lost 6 bases and 2 bases, in that order; junction bases with no gene match: 9. The CDR3 spans 15 residues. CDR1 and CDR2 (germline): SQVTM, ANQGSEA. CDR3 in DNA: TGCAGCGTCAGGACAGGGGGCTTCGGAACCTACGAGCAGTACTTC. Protein sequence: CSVRTGGFGTYEQYF.

The CDR3, as DNA: TGCAGCGTTGAGTCCGGGGTCGGGGAGCTGTTTTTT. Residues: CSVESGVGELFF. The rearrangement links TRBV29-1 to TRBJ2-2, with D tentatively TRBD2 (5 bases). The germline V and J ends were trimmed by 3 bases and 7 bases, with 9 bases remaining between them. The length of the CDR3 is 12 residues. CDR1 is SQVTM, CDR2 ANQGSEA, per germline.

CDR3 in DNA: TGTGCCACCAGTGATTCCGGAAGCTCCTACAATGAGCAGTTCTTC. Translation: CATSDSGSSYNEQFF. The chain couples TRBV24-1 to TRBJ2-1; no clear D gene. This CDR3 has 15 amino acids. V lost 2 bases, J lost 0 bases, and 7 bases lay in between. Germline assignment: CDR1 KGHDR and CDR2 SFDVKD.